The clone carrying this T cell receptor (beta chain) was observed at least ten times. Its antigen is undetermined. This specimen belongs to a study of beta chain features in type 1 diabetes. Findings and caveats of the study: TCRB CDR3s from Type 1 diabetes patients were moderately but significantly shorter in all four CD4+ subsets.

Since all of the isolated RNA was reverse transcribed, expressed TCRB transcripts were what got sequenced. Mean read depth for naive, central memory and regulatory T cell samples was some 3.8 million reads. The method was immunoSEQ multiplex PCR; TCRdb's version includes in-frame clones alone and lacks a portion of them. Altogether 300,000 to 450,000 clones are present, around 9.6% being singletons, with the ten largest covering over 0.45%. CD4+ naive, central memory, regulatory and stem cell-like memory cells were sorted via CD45RO/CCR7/CD25/CD127/CD95/CD27. Sequences were obtained from central memory CD4+ T cells from blood. The sequence was collected from a man aged 25-45 years with type 1 diabetes.

CDR3 sequence: CASRQGPGKLFF. CDR3 DNA sequence: TGTGCCAGCAGACAAGGCCCGGGAAAACTGTTTTTT. The chain combines TRBV25-1 with TRBJ1-4, with no clear D. CDR3 length: 12 amino acids. The V end lost 6 bases, the J end lost 10 bases, and 12 bases lay between the germline ends. The V gene's germline CDR1 is MGHDK and CDR2 SYGVNS.